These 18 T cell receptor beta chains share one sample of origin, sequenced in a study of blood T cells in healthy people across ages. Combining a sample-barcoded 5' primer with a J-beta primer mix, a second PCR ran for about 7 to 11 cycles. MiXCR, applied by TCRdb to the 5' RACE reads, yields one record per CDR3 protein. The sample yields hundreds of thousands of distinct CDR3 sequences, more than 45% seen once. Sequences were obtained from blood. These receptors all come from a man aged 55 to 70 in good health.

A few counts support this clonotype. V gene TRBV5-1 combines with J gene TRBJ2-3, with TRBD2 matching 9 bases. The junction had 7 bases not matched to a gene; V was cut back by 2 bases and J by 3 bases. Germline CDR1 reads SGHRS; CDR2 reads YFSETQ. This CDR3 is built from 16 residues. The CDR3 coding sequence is TGCGCCAGCAGCTTCCCGGGACTAGCAAAAACAGATACGCAGTATTTT. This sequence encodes CASSFPGLAKTDTQYF.

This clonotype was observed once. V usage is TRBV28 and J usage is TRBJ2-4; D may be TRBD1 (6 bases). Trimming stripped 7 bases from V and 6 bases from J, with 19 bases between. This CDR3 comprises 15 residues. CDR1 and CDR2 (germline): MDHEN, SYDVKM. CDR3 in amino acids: CASISLQGLANIQYF. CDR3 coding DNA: TGTGCCAGCATTTCTCTGCAGGGGCTTGCAAACATTCAGTACTTC.

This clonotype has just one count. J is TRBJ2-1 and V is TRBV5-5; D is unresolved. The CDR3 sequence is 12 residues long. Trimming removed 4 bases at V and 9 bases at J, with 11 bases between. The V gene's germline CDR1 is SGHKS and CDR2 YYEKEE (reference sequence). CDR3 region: CASSTGPREQFF. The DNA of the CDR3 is TGTGCCAGCAGCACCGGCCCCCGTGAGCAGTTCTTC.

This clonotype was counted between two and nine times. The CDR3 spells CASSFPRGGDQYEQFF. The DNA for the CDR3 is TGTGCCAGCAGTTTCCCCCGCGGAGGGGACCAATATGAGCAGTTCTTC. The chain recombines TRBV28 with TRBJ2-1; D may be TRBD2 (6 bases). The CDR3 consists of 16 residues. CDR1 MDHEN and CDR2 SYDVKM come from the germline V gene. V lost 3 bases and J lost 8, with 20 bases in between.

The CDR3 DNA is TGTGCCACCAGCAGTGGGCGGGAAAGCAATGAGCAGTTCTTC. This encodes CATSSGRESNEQFF. The J gene is TRBJ2-1, the V gene TRBV15, with a tentative D call TRBD2 (6 bases). The V and J ends lost 3 bases and 6 bases respectively, with 12 bases between them. This CDR3 spans 14 amino acids. The germline V gene encodes CDR1 LNHNV and CDR2 YYDKDF (reference sequence).

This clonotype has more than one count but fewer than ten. CDR3 in DNA: TGTGCCAGCAGCAGATCTAGCGCAGATACGCAGTATTTT. As protein: CASSRSSADTQYF. This chain connects TRBV9 to TRBJ2-3; D perhaps matches TRBD2 (6 bases). The CDR3 spans 13 residues. Germline lookup yields CDR1 SGDLS and CDR2 YYNGEE. V lost 4 bases to trimming and J lost 4 bases, with 10 bases between them.

The chain's CDR3 is CASSFPMPDRATNEKLFF. CDR3 nucleotides: TGTGCCAGCAGTTTTCCGATGCCAGACAGGGCAACTAATGAAAAACTGTTTTTT. This chain uses TRBV27 with TRBJ1-4; TRBD1 agrees at 7 bases. The V gene's germline CDR1 is MNHEY and CDR2 SMNVEV (reference sequence). This CDR3 contains 18 residues. V shed 3 bases, J shed 0 bases, and the junction held 10 bases outside the gene matches.

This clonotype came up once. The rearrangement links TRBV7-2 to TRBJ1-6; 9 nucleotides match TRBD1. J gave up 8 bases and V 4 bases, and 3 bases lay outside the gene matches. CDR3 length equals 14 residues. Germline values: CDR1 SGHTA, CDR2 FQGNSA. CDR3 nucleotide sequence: TGTGCCAGCAGCTCCGGGACAGGGTATTCACCCCTCCACTTT. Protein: CASSSGTGYSPLHF.

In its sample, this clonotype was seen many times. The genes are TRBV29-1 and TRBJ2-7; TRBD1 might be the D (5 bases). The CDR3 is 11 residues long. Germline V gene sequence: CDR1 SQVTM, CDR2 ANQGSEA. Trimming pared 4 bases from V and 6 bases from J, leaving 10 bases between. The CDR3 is CSVGSGAEQYF. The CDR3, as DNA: TGCAGCGTTGGTTCTGGGGCCGAGCAGTACTTC.

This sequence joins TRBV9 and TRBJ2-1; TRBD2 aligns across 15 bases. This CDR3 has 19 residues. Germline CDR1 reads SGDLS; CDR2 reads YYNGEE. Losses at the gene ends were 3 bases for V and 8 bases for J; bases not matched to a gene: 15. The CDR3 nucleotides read TGTGCCAGCAGCGCCGAGATCGGACTAGCGGGAGGGCCTCGGGATGAGCAGTTCTTC. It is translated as CASSAEIGLAGGPRDEQFF.

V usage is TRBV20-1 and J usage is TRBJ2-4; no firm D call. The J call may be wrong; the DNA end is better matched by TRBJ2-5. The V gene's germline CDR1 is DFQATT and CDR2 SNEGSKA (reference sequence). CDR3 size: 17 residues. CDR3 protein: CSASLNRLASLKETQYF. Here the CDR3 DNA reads TGCAGTGCTAGTCTGAACCGTCTGGCGTCCTTGAAAGAGACCCAGTACTTC.

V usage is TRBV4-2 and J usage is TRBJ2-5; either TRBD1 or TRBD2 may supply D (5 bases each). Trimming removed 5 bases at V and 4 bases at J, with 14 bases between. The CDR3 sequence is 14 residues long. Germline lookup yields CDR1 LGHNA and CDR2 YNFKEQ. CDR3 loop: CASSGLGDRETQYF. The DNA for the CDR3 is TGTGCCAGCAGCGGTCTCGGGGACCGAGAGACCCAGTACTTC.

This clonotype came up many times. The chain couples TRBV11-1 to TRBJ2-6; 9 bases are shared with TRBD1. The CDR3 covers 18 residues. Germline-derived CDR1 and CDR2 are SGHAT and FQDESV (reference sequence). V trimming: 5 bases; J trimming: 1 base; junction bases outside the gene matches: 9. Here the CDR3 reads CASSASQGAISGANVLTF. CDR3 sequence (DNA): TGTGCCAGCAGCGCGTCACAGGGGGCGATTTCTGGGGCCAACGTCCTGACTTTC. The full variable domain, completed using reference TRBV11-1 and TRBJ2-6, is EAEVAQSPRYKITEKSQAVAFWCDPISGHATLYWYRQILGQGPELLVQFQDESVVDDSQLPKDRFSAERLKGVDSTLKIQPAELGDSAMYLCASSASQGAISGANVLTFGAGSRLTVL.

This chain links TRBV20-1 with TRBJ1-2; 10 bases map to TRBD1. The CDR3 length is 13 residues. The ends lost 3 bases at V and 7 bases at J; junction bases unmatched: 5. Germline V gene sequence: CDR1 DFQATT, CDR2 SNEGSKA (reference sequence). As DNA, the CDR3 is TGCAGTGCTAGGACAGGGGGCCGGGGTGGCTACACCTTC. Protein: CSARTGGRGGYTF.

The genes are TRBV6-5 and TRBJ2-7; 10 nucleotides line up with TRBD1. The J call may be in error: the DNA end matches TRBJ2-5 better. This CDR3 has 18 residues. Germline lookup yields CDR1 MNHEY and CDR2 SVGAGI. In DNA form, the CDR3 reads TGTGCCAGCAGTTTGCTCTTGACAGGGGGCGAGGGGGTGGAGACCCAGTACTTC. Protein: CASSLLLTGGEGVETQYF.

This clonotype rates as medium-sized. The CDR3 reads CSVEDPDRSAYEQYF. In nucleotides, the CDR3 is TGCAGCGTTGAAGATCCGGACAGGAGTGCCTACGAGCAGTACTTC. This chain joins TRBV29-1 and TRBJ2-7, with 7 bases that match TRBD1. This CDR3 has 15 residues. Looked up from germline, CDR1 is SQVTM and CDR2 is ANQGSEA. V lost 0 bases, J lost 2 bases, and 7 bases stayed unmatched.

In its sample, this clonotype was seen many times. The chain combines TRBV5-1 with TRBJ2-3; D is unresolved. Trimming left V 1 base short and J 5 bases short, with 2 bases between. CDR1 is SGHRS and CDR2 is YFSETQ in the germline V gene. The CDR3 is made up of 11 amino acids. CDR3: CASSLKDTQYF. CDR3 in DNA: TGCGCCAGCAGCTTGAAAGATACGCAGTATTTT.

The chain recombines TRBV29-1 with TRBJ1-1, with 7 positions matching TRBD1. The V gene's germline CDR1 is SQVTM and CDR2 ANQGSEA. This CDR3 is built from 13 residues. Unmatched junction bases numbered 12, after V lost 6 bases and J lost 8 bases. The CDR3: CSVGMIEGGEAFF. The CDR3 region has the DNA TGCAGCGTGGGGATGATTGAAGGGGGCGAAGCTTTCTTT. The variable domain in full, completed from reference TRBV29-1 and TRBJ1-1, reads SAVISQKPSRDICQRGTSLTIQCQVDSQVTMMFWYRQQPGQSLTLIATANQGSEATYESGFVIDKFPISRPNLTFSTLTVSNMSPEDSSIYLCSVGMIEGGEAFFGQGTRLTVV.